These 3 T cell receptor beta chains were all obtained from the same sample, sequenced in a study of blood T cell repertoires in COVID-19. Repertoires were generated with immunoSEQ multiplex PCR, while TCRdb's copy carries only in-frame clones and drops some. The sample lists 250,000 to 300,000 clones, 70% to 90% occurring once. Sequenced input: peripheral blood. The receptors shown here come from a man in his sixties who had recovered from COVID-19.

This clone was seen just once. J is TRBJ2-7 and V is TRBV7-9, with 8 bases identical to TRBD1. CDR3 length: 16 amino acids. CDR1 is SEHNR, CDR2 FQNEAQ, per germline (reference sequence). J gave up 2 bases and V 4 bases, and 10 bases lay outside the gene matches. The CDR3, as DNA: TGTGCCAGCAGCTCCCCCCAGGGGGCGCAGACCTACGAGCAGTACTTC. It codes for CASSSPQGAQTYEQYF.

This sequence joins TRBV27 and TRBJ2-5, with 12 bases aligning to TRBD2. CDR1 is MNHEY and CDR2 is SMNVEV in the germline V gene (reference sequence). The CDR3 has 15 residues. V lost 6 bases to trimming and J lost 3 bases; unmatched junction nucleotides: 5. The CDR3 coding sequence is TGTGCCAGCAGGAACCGACTAGCGGGAGAAGAGACCCAGTACTTC. Protein product: CASRNRLAGEETQYF.

CDR3 amino acids: CASSLLTGGASNEQFF. The DNA of the CDR3 is TGTGCCAGCAGCTTGTTAACAGGGGGCGCTTCCAATGAGCAGTTCTTC. The genes are TRBV5-6 and TRBJ2-1; 9 bases map to TRBD1. This CDR3 has 16 amino acids. Germline CDR1 is SGHDT and CDR2 is YYEEEE. The trim removed 1 base at V and 6 bases at J, leaving 8 bases unmatched.